The T cell receptor (beta chain) described here comes from a study of CD8+CD57+ T cells in acquired aplastic anemia. For the study at large: Recorded DNA amounts for sorted CD4+ and CD8+ cells had an average of approximately 3 ug. Study-wide results and caveats: The same twenty-nine CD8+ CDR3 sequences occurred in patients and in controls. CD8+ Simpson's diversity in patients was not significantly different from that in controls.

Concerning this clonotype itself: Its target is unknown.

Genomic DNA acted as the template from which TCR beta VDJ combination and CDR3 sequence profiling were carried out. MiXCR, run by TCRdb on the reads, gives a single entry per CDR3 protein. The sample lists some 190,000 distinct CDR3 sequences, less than 65% seen once, with about 16% in the top ten. In germline, CDR1 is SEHNR, CDR2 FQNEAQ (reference sequence). V shed 1 base and J shed 4 bases, with 16 bases lying between them. The CDR3 has 16 amino acids. The specimen was sorted CD4+, CD8+, or CD8+CD57+ T cells (not recorded which) from PBMCs. The rearrangement uses TRBV7-9 and TRBJ1-1, with TRBD1 as a possible D gene (5 bases). The TCR comes from a human donor in good health, serving as a control. DNA for the CDR3: TGTGCCAGCAGCTTAGGGTGGTCGGGGCAGGGCACTGAAGCTTTCTTT. As protein: CASSLGWSGQGTEAFF.